Below are 22 T cell receptor beta chains sequenced from a single sample in a study of OX40 agonist ivuxolimab in advanced cancers. Here immunoSEQ multiplex PCR was the method, and the copy in TCRdb shows in-frame clones only, minus some. The sample yields about 62,000 clones, 85% seen once. This specimen consisted of CD4+ or CD8+ T cells sorted from blood, obtained in a trial of the OX40 agonist ivuxolimab. Every receptor here comes from an adult with an advanced solid tumor such as melanoma, head and neck, liver or kidney cancer.

The chain is built from TRBV6-6 and TRBJ1-6; D perhaps matches TRBD1 (5 bases). The CDR3 is made up of 15 amino acids. Between the trimmed V and J ends, which lost 0 bases and 9 bases, there was a span of 12 bases. In germline, CDR1 is MNHNY, CDR2 SVGAGI (reference sequence). CDR3 region: CASSYSFQGRSPLHF. DNA for the CDR3: TGTGCCAGCAGTTACTCTTTTCAGGGCCGTTCACCCCTCCACTTT.

The chain combines TRBV7-6 with TRBJ1-4; tentatively, D is TRBD1 (6 bases). Deletions cut 0 bases from V and 8 bases from J, with 13 bases between. The CDR3 runs 15 residues. Germline CDR1 reads SGHVS; CDR2 reads FNYEAQ. CDR3 sequence: CASSLAVGAGEKLFF. DNA of the CDR3: TGTGCCAGCAGCTTAGCGGTGGGGGCAGGAGAAAAACTGTTTTTT.

This clone was detected only once. The CDR3 region is CASSFSGSVGYTF. The CDR3 nucleotides read TGTGCCAGCAGTTTCTCAGGGTCGGTTGGCTACACCTTC. The chain has TRBV6-5 and TRBJ1-2, with a tentative D call TRBD1 (5 bases). CDR1 is MNHEY, CDR2 SVGAGI, per germline. CDR3 size: 13 residues. V dropped 4 bases and J dropped 7 bases, with 13 bases sitting between them.

This clone was seen more than once but under ten times. The chain recombines TRBV28 with TRBJ1-2; D might be TRBD1 (5 bases). V was clipped by 5 bases and J by 9 bases, with 13 bases between them. This CDR3 is 12 amino acids long. Germline-derived CDR1 and CDR2 are MDHEN and SYDVKM. This CDR3 reads CASSPRDGRYTF. The CDR3 DNA sequence: TGTGCCAGCAGTCCAAGGGACGGGCGCTACACCTTC.

The chain couples TRBV28 to TRBJ2-7; D is perhaps TRBD1 (5 bases). The CDR3 is 15 amino acids. Trimming removed 4 bases from V and 7 bases from J, with 20 bases in between. Germline CDR1 is MDHEN and CDR2 is SYDVKM. CDR3 residues: CASSSQTDTGGEQYF. In DNA, the CDR3 is TGTGCCAGCAGTTCACAGACGGACACGGGCGGTGAGCAGTACTTC.

V is TRBV19 and J is TRBJ1-5; D gene unclear. Per germline, CDR1 LNHDA and CDR2 SQIVND (reference sequence). This CDR3 comprises 15 residues. V was cut by 1 base and J by 6 bases, with 13 bases left in between. The CDR3 is CASSIGGSHPQPQHF. The CDR3, as DNA: TGTGCCAGTAGTATAGGGGGTTCTCATCCTCAGCCCCAGCATTTT.

This clone came up once. The J gene is TRBJ2-7, the V gene TRBV28; perhaps TRBD2 as D (5 bases). CDR3 length equals 14 residues. Trimming left V 2 bases short and J 1 base short, with 9 bases between. CDR1 MDHEN and CDR2 SYDVKM come from the germline V gene. This chain's CDR3 is CASSLRGWSYEQYF. The CDR3 bases are TGTGCCAGCAGTTTACGGGGTTGGTCCTACGAGCAGTACTTC. Combining the CDR3 with reference TRBV28 and TRBJ2-7 gives the whole variable domain DVKVTQSSRYLVKRTGEKVFLECVQDMDHENMFWYRQDPGLGLRLIYFSYDVKMKEKGDIPEGYSVSREKKERFSLILESASTNQTSMYLCASSLRGWSYEQYFGPGTRLTVT.

This sequence joins TRBV28 and TRBJ1-2, with D possibly matching TRBD1 (5 bases). V dropped 6 bases and J dropped 8 bases, with 19 bases sitting between them. CDR1 is MDHEN, CDR2 SYDVKM, per germline. There are 14 residues in the CDR3. Here the CDR3 DNA reads TGTGCCAGCAGAATTACCGGGGCTTTGCAAGGCTACACCTTC. Encoded protein: CASRITGALQGYTF.

The V gene is TRBV19, the J gene TRBJ1-3; 7 bases align to TRBD1. The CDR3 is 17 residues long. With V trimmed by 5 bases and J by 0 bases, 10 bases remained unmatched. The germline gives CDR1 LNHDA, CDR2 SQIVND (reference sequence). The CDR3 protein is CASSSTGRYSSGNTIYF. DNA for the CDR3: TGTGCCAGTAGTTCGACAGGGCGCTATTCCTCTGGAAACACCATATATTTT.

V and J are TRBV28 and TRBJ2-5, with 7 bases fitting TRBD2. Trimming removed 7 bases from V and 2 bases from J; junction bases left unmatched: 10. This CDR3 is built from 15 residues. CDR1 is MDHEN, CDR2 SYDVKM, per germline. CDR3 coding DNA: TGTGCCAGCAAAGGGGTAGCGGGCTTACAAGAGACCCAGTACTTC. As protein: CASKGVAGLQETQYF.

The chain is built from TRBV15 and TRBJ1-3, with D uncertain. The V end was cut by 0 bases, the J end by 2 bases, with 14 bases between. The CDR3 loop spans 17 amino acids. Germline V lookup: CDR1 LNHNV, CDR2 YYDKDF (reference sequence). The CDR3 DNA reads TGTGCCACCAGCAGAGATCTCGGGTTGGAGGCTGGAAACACCATATATTTT. It specifies CATSRDLGLEAGNTIYF.

CDR3: CASSLRAGVLYQETQYF. The CDR3 DNA is TGTGCCAGCAGCTTAAGGGCTGGGGTCCTGTACCAAGAGACCCAGTACTTC. The chain uses TRBV7-8 and TRBJ2-5; D remains ambiguous. The CDR3 spans 17 residues. Germline CDR1 is SGHVS and CDR2 is FQNEAQ. V lost 2 bases and J lost 0, with 16 bases in between. The whole variable domain, remainder taken from reference TRBV7-8 and TRBJ2-5, is GAGVSQSPRYKVAKRGQDVALRCDPISGHVSLFWYQQALGQGPEFLTYFQNEAQLDKSGLPSDRFFAERPEGSVSTLKIQRTQQEDSAVYLCASSLRAGVLYQETQYFGPGTRLLVL.

V gene TRBV7-2 combines with J gene TRBJ1-1, with D unresolved. Germline loops: CDR1 SGHTA, CDR2 FQGNSA. V shed 1 base and J shed 7 bases, with 13 bases lying between them. The CDR3 sequence is 14 residues long. The CDR3 DNA reads as TGTGCCAGCAGCTTAGGGGCCTGGGCTGGTGAAGCTTTCTTT. This codes for CASSLGAWAGEAFF.

The chain couples TRBV9 to TRBJ2-4; D is unclear. CDR3 length: 13 amino acids. CDR1 is SGDLS and CDR2 is YYNGEE in the germline V gene. V gave up 3 bases and J gave up 4 bases, with 8 bases separating them. The CDR3 coding sequence is TGTGCCAGCAGCGAGCCGGGTAAAAACATTCAGTACTTC. Encoded protein: CASSEPGKNIQYF. The full variable domain, with the rest looked up from reference TRBV9 and TRBJ2-4, is DSGVTQTPKHLITATGQRVTLRCSPRSGDLSVYWYQQSLDQGLQFLIQYYNGEERAKGNILERFSAQQFPDLHSELNLSSLELGDSALYFCASSEPGKNIQYFGAGTRLSVL.

This sequence joins TRBV19 and TRBJ2-1; 8 positions agree with TRBD2. Germline V gives CDR1 LNHDA, CDR2 SQIVND (reference sequence). The ends lost 7 bases at V and 8 bases at J; junction bases unmatched: 10. The CDR3 spans 14 residues. CDR3 nucleotides: TGTGCCAGTACACCGGGACTAGGATGGGATGAGCAGTTCTTC. Its translation: CASTPGLGWDEQFF.

The rearrangement uses TRBV7-9 and TRBJ1-1, with unresolved D. V lost 1 base, J lost 7 bases, and 4 bases lay in between. CDR3 size: 11 residues. Germline V lookup: CDR1 SEHNR, CDR2 FQNEAQ (reference sequence). The CDR3 is CASSLGGEAFF. The CDR3 DNA is TGTGCCAGCAGCTTAGGGGGTGAAGCTTTCTTT. The full variable domain, completed using reference TRBV7-9 and TRBJ1-1, is DTGVSQNPRHKITKRGQNVTFRCDPISEHNRLYWYRQTLGQGPEFLTYFQNEAQLEKSRLLSDRFSAERPKGSFSTLEIQRTEQGDSAMYLCASSLGGEAFFGQGTRLTVV.

This chain connects TRBV18 to TRBJ2-3; 7 bases fit TRBD2. V shed 6 bases, J shed 0 bases, and the junction held 0 bases outside the gene matches. The CDR3 runs 13 residues. Germline V gene sequence: CDR1 KGHSH, CDR2 LQKENI. The CDR3 is CASSGGSTDTQYF. The CDR3 DNA reads TGTGCCAGCTCCGGGGGGAGCACAGATACGCAGTATTTT.

CDR3 loop: CAIFSGYDTEAFF. DNA for the CDR3: TGTGCCATCTTTTCAGGGTACGACACTGAAGCTTTCTTT. The rearrangement uses TRBV10-3 and TRBJ1-1; TRBD1 might be the D (5 bases). CDR1 and CDR2 from the germline V gene are ENHRY and SYGVKD. The CDR3 has 13 residues. V was shortened by 8 bases and J by 3 bases, with 13 bases between the two germline ends.

V usage is TRBV6-5 and J usage is TRBJ2-3; unclear D gene. This CDR3 is 15 amino acids long. V was clipped by 2 bases and J by 2 bases, with 11 bases between them. Germline assignment: CDR1 MNHEY and CDR2 SVGAGI. CDR3 nucleotides: TGTGCCAGCAGTTACGGCAGCGTTTACACAGATACGCAGTATTTT. Its translation: CASSYGSVYTDTQYF.

A remark on this clone: The same CDR3 also results from other DNA sequences found in this sample. The rearrangement links TRBV29-1 to TRBJ2-7; D assignment may be TRBD1 or TRBD2 (7 bases each). The CDR3 is 14 amino acids. Trimming pared 4 bases from V and 1 base from J, leaving 14 bases between. Germline CDR1 is SQVTM and CDR2 is ANQGSEA. CDR3 DNA: TGCAGCGTTGGGGGGGGACAGCCGTCCTACGAGCAGTACTTC. It specifies CSVGGGQPSYEQYF.

The table lists this clone with a count of one. The chain combines TRBV11-2 with TRBJ2-3, with 8 bases identical to TRBD2. Germline lookup yields CDR1 SGHAT and CDR2 FQNNGV. Trimming removed 6 bases from V and 0 bases from J; junction bases left unmatched: 11. The CDR3 totals 17 residues. The CDR3 here is CASRGGTGGSSTDTQYF. In DNA form, the CDR3 reads TGTGCCAGCAGGGGAGGGACGGGAGGGTCTAGCACAGATACGCAGTATTTT.

V usage is TRBV4-1 and J usage is TRBJ2-7; D remains unclear. The germline V gene has CDR1 MGHRA and CDR2 YSYEKL. The CDR3 loop spans 15 amino acids. V lost 1 base and J 3 bases, leaving 13 bases between the germline ends. The CDR3 here is CASSQVIDLGYEQYF. The CDR3 coding sequence is TGCGCCAGCAGCCAAGTAATAGACCTGGGCTACGAGCAGTACTTC.